The clone carrying this T cell receptor beta chain was seen a handful of times. The entry originates in a study of T cell repertoires in aging, cancer and after chemotherapy. Multiplex touch-down PCR with TRB-A/B primers amplified rearranged V-D-J TRB sequences. TCRdb re-analysed the multiplex PCR reads in MiXCR, keeping a single row per CDR3 protein. This sample carries about 13,000 distinct CDR3 sequences, roughly 24% of them seen once, and the ten largest clones take around half. V trimming: 6 bases; J trimming: 1 base; junction bases outside the gene matches: 8. The CDR3 runs 15 residues. The germline V gene encodes CDR1 MDHEN and CDR2 SYDVKM. TCR beta rearrangements were amplified from peripheral blood genomic DNA.

The source of this sequence is a human donor in good health. The gene calls are TRBV28 and TRBJ1-1; 7 nucleotides line up with TRBD1. The sequenced material came from blood. The CDR3 reads CASRGGGQANTEAFF. DNA for the CDR3: TGTGCCAGCAGAGGCGGAGGACAGGCGAACACTGAAGCTTTCTTT.